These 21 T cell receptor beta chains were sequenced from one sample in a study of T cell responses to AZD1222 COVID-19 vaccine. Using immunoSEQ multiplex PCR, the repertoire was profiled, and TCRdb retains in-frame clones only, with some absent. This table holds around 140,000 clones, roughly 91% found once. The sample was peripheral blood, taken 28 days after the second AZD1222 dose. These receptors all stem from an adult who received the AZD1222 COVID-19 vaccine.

The CDR3 loop is CASSVDQASSYEQYF. The CDR3 DNA follows: TGTGCCAGCAGCGTAGATCAGGCCAGCTCCTACGAGCAGTACTTC. The chain is built from TRBV9 and TRBJ2-7; D ambiguous. Trimming cost V 0 bases and J 0 bases, with 10 bases left between them. CDR3 length: 15 amino acids. CDR1 and CDR2 from the germline V gene are SGDLS and YYNGEE.

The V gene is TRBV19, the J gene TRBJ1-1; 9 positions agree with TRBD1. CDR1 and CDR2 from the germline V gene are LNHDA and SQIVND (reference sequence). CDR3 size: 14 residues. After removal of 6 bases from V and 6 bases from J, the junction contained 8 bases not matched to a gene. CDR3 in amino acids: CASRIGQGRAEAFF. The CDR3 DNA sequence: TGTGCCAGTAGAATCGGACAGGGGAGGGCTGAAGCTTTCTTT.

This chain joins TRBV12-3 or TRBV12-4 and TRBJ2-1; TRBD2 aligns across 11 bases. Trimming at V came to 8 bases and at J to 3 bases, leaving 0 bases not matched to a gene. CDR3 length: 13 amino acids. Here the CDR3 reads CASGLAGYNEQFF. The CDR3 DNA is TGTGCCAGCGGACTAGCGGGCTACAATGAGCAGTTCTTC.

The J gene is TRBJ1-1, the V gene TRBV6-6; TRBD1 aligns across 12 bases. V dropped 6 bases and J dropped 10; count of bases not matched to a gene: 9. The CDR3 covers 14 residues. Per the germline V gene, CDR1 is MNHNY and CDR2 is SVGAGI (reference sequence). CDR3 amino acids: CASRGRDRGRRAFF. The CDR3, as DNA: TGTGCCAGCAGGGGCCGGGACAGGGGGCGCAGAGCTTTCTTT.

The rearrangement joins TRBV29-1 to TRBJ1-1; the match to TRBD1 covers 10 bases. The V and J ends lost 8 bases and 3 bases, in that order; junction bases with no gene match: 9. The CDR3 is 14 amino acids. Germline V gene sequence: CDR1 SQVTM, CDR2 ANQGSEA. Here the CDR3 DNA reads TGCAGCATTGGACAGGGGGGGACGCACACTGAAGCTTTCTTT. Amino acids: CSIGQGGTHTEAFF.

The CDR3 loop is CASSFNRNQPQHF. CDR3 DNA sequence: TGTGCCAGCAGCTTTAACAGGAATCAGCCCCAGCATTTT. The rearrangement links TRBV7-2 to TRBJ1-5, with D perhaps matching TRBD1 (5 bases). The CDR3 covers 13 residues. Trimming pared 3 bases from V and 4 bases from J, leaving 7 bases between. The germline V gene encodes CDR1 SGHTA and CDR2 FQGNSA.

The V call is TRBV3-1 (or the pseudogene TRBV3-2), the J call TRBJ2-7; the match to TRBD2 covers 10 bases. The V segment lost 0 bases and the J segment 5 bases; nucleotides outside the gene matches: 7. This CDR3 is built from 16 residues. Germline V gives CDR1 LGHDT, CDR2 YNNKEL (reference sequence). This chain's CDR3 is CASSQDVSGRAHEQYF. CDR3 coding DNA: TGTGCCAGCAGCCAAGACGTAAGCGGGAGGGCCCACGAGCAGTACTTC.

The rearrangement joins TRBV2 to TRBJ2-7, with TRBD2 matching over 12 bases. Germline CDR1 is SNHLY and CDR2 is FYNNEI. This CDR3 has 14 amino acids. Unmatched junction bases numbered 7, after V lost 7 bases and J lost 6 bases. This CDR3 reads CASKSLAGGIEQYF. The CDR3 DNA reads TGTGCCAGCAAATCCCTAGCGGGAGGGATCGAGCAGTACTTC.

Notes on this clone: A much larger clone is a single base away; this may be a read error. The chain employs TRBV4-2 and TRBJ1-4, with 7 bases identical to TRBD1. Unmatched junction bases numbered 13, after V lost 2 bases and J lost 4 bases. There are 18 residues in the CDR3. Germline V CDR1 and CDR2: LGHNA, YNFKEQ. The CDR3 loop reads CASSQYGQGERINEKLFF. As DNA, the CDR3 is TGTGCCAGCAGCCAATATGGGCAGGGGGAGAGGATTAATGAAAAACTGTTTTTT.

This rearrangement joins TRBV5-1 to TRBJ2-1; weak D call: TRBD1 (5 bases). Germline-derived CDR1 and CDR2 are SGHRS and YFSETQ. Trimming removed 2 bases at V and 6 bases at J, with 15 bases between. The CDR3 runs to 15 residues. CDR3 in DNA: TGCGCCAGCAGCTTTGTGACAGTCAGGGTCAATGAGCAGTTCTTC. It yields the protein CASSFVTVRVNEQFF.

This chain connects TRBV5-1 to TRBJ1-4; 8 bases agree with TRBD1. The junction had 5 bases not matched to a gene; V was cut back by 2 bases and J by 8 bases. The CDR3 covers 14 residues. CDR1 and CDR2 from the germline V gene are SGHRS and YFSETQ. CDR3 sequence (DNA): TGCGCCAGCAGCTTATATGGGACAGGAGAAAAACTGTTTTTT. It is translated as CASSLYGTGEKLFF.

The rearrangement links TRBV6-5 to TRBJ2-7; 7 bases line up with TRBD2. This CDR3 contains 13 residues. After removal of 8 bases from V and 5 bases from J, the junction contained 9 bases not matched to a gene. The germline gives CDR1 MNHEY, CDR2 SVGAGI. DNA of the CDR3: TGTGCCAGCCGCCGCCTACGGGAGGACGAGCAGTACTTC. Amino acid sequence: CASRRLREDEQYF.

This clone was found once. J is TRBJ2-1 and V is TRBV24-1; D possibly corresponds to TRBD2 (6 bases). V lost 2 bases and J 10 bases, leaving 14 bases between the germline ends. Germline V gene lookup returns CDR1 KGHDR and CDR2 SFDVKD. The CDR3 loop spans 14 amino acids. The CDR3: CATSDSPGLREQFF. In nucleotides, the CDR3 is TGTGCCACCAGTGATTCGCCGGGACTGCGGGAGCAGTTCTTC.

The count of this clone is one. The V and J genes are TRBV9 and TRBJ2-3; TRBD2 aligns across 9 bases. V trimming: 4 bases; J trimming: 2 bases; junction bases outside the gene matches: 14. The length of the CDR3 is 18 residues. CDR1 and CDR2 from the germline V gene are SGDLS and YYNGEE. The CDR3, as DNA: TGTGCCAGCAGCCCCTCCGTGGGTCTAGCGGGACTCACAGATACGCAGTATTTT. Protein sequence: CASSPSVGLAGLTDTQYF. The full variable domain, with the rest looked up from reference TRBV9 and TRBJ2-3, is DSGVTQTPKHLITATGQRVTLRCSPRSGDLSVYWYQQSLDQGLQFLIQYYNGEERAKGNILERFSAQQFPDLHSELNLSSLELGDSALYFCASSPSVGLAGLTDTQYFGPGTRLTVL.

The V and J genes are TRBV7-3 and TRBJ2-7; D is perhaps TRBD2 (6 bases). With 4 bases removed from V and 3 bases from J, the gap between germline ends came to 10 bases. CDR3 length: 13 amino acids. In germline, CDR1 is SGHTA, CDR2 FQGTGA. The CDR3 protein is CASSSNGGYEQYF. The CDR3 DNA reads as TGTGCCAGCAGCTCCAACGGGGGCTACGAGCAGTACTTC.

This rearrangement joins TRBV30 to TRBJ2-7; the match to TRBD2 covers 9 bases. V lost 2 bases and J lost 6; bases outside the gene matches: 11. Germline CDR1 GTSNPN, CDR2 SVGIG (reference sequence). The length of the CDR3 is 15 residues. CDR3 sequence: CAWSLGAGGLGEQYF. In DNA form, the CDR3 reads TGTGCCTGGAGTCTCGGAGCGGGAGGTCTCGGCGAGCAGTACTTC.

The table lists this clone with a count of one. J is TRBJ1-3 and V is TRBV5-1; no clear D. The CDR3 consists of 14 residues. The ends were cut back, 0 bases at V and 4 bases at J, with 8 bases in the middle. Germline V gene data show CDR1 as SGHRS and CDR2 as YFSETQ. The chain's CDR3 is CASSLDVPGNTIYF. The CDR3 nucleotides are TGCGCCAGCAGCTTGGACGTACCCGGAAACACCATATATTTT. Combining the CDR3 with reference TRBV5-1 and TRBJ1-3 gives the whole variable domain KAGVTQTPRYLIKTRGQQVTLSCSPISGHRSVSWYQQTPGQGLQFLFEYFSETQRNKGNFPGRFSGRQFSNSRSEMNVSTLELGDSALYLCASSLDVPGNTIYFGEGSWLTVV.

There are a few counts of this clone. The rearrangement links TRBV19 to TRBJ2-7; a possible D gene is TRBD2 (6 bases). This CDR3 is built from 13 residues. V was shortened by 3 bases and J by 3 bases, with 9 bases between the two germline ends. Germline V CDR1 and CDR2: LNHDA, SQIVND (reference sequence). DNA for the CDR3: TGTGCCAGTAGTATTGAGGGAGGCTACGAGCAGTACTTC. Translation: CASSIEGGYEQYF.

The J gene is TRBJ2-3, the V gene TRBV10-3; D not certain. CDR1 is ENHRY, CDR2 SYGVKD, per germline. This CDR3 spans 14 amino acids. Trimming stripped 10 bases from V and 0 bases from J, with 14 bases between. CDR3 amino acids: CANICNSSTDTQYF. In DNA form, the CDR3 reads TGTGCCAACATCTGTAACAGCAGCACAGATACGCAGTATTTT.

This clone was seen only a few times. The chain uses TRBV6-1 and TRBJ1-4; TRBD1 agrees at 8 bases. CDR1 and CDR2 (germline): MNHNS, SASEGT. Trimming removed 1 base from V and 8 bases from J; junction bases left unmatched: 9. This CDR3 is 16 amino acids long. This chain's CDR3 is CASSEGTGRFGEKLFF. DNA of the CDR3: TGTGCCAGCAGTGAAGGGACAGGGCGATTTGGGGAAAAACTGTTTTTT.

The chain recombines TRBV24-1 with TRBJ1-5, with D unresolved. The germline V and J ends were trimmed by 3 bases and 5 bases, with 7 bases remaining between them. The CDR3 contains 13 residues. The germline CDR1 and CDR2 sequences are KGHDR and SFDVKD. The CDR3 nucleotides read TGTGCCACCAGTGATAGAGTCCATCAGCCCCAGCATTTT. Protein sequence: CATSDRVHQPQHF.